This T cell receptor (beta chain) was recovered during a study of identical twins. With 1 base removed from V and 5 bases from J, the gap between germline ends came to 14 bases. Germline V CDR1 and CDR2: SGHTA, FQGNSA. The CDR3 spans 15 residues. TCRdb re-called the 5' RACE reads with MiXCR, one entry per CDR3 protein. The sample includes 250,000 to 350,000 distinct CDR3 sequences, just under 9.5% of them seen just once. This sample also belongs to another study, concerning yellow fever vaccine responses in identical twins.

Material for sequencing was CD8+ T cells sorted from blood. This sequence was found in a woman under 30 in good health. The chain uses TRBV7-2 and TRBJ1-2; D perhaps matches TRBD1 (6 bases). The CDR3 region has the DNA TGTGCCAGCAGCTTAGAGGGGGGTTTGAGTTATGGCTACACCTTC. This translates into CASSLEGGLSYGYTF.